A selection of T cell receptor beta chains follows, all from one sample in a study of blood T cell repertoires in COVID-19. The protocol was immunoSEQ multiplex PCR, while the TCRdb copy is restricted to in-frame clones and leaves out a portion. The sample includes under 90,000 clones, 80% seen only once; the top ten take about 12%. Sequenced: peripheral blood. These receptors were obtained from a human donor in a cohort sampled during active COVID-19. The conserved cysteine and the conserved F or W are not part of the CDR3 here. A D gene is named only where the DNA matches it firmly.

TRBJ1-2	-	TRBV19	ASSPTKTGNYGYT
TRBJ2-1	TRBD2	TRBV7-2	ASSLLAGGPGREQF
TRBJ2-2	TRBD1	TRBV5-1	ASSLEQGRAGELF
TRBJ2-3	-	TRBV6-5	ASSLGRSTDTQY
TRBJ2-3	-	TRBV9	ASSASQVGADTQY
TRBJ2-5	-	TRBV9	ASSVGGALQETQY
TRBJ2-3	TRBD2	TRBV27	ASTRRLAGNTDTQY
TRBJ2-1	-	TRBV7-9	ASSSELGSSYNEQF
TRBJ1-1	TRBD1	TRBV7-2	ASSLRGQGAQGTEAF
TRBJ2-3	-	TRBV7-2	ASSPRRGLTDTQY
TRBJ2-6	-	TRBV28	ASQTPAGANVLT
TRBJ2-3	TRBD2	TRBV19	ASSTAGAGTDTQY
TRBJ2-3	-	TRBV24-1	ASSGGGGQY
TRBJ2-5	-	TRBV7-9	ASSNRARGQETQY
TRBJ2-7	TRBD2	TRBV5-8	ASSPWEGLGEQY
TRBJ2-1	-	TRBV15	ATSRDAWRANNEQF
TRBJ2-3	TRBD1	TRBV5-6	ASSFGQGASTDTQY
TRBJ2-5	TRBD2	TRBV11-1	ASSLPSGGNQETQY
TRBJ2-3	TRBD2	TRBV11-3	ASSLVSGRAPDTQY
TRBJ2-5	TRBD1	TRBV3-1/TRBV3-2	ASTLGQGKETQY
TRBJ2-2	-	TRBV6-4	ASSQNTGELF
TRBJ2-1	TRBD2	TRBV7-3	ASSSGGGTHNEQF
TRBJ1-1	-	TRBV7-2	ASSLIRGLGEAF
TRBJ1-5	-	TRBV7-8	ASTKGGQGSNQPQH
TRBJ1-5	-	TRBV27	ASGRGGAQH
TRBJ2-1	TRBD2	TRBV2	ASRFGGSYNEQF
TRBJ1-2	-	TRBV29-1	SVEREPVGAKGGYT
TRBJ2-7	TRBD1	TRBV6-2/TRBV6-3	ASSSGQGAWYQY
TRBJ1-1	TRBD1	TRBV7-9	ASSPRTGAAVNTEAF
TRBJ2-2	TRBD1	TRBV6-5	ASSSGTGFGGELF
TRBJ2-5	-	TRBV6-2/TRBV6-3	ASSRRGGQETQY
TRBJ1-1	-	TRBV19	ASPAPGGVTEAF